A selection of T cell receptor beta chains follows, all from one sample in a study of beta chain features in type 1 diabetes. This table comes from immunoSEQ multiplex PCR, and its TCRdb copy is limited to in-frame clones, with some not included. Here the sample spans a few hundred thousand clones, 10% to 15% being singletons. Sequenced input: naive CD4+ T cells from blood. Receptors were obtained from a woman between 18 and 29 years old with type 1 diabetes. CDR3s include the opening cysteine and the closing phenylalanine or tryptophan. A D gene is named only where the DNA matches it firmly. The listing skips clone size in some rows; elsewhere it reads once, few, many or a size class.

D	J	size	length	V	CDR3	DNA
TRBD1	TRBJ1-1	NA	14	TRBV18	CASSPDRGPREAFF	TGTGCCAGCTCACCGGACAGGGGCCCGCGCGAGGCTTTCTTT
NA	TRBJ2-5	NA	14	TRBV5-1	CASSDTGAGETQYF	TGCGCCAGCAGCGACACTGGGGCCGGGGAGACCCAGTACTTC
TRBD1	TRBJ1-5	few	15	TRBV5-1	CASSLGDRADQPQHF	TGCGCCAGCAGCTTGGGGGACAGGGCCGATCAGCCCCAGCATTTT
NA	TRBJ2-7	once	15	TRBV11-1	CASSSNRGGAHEQYF	TGTGCCAGCAGCTCTAATCGTGGGGGGGCACACGAGCAGTACTTC
NA	TRBJ1-1	NA	15	TRBV19	CASSSPRGARTEAFF	TGTGCCAGTAGTAGCCCCCGGGGGGCGAGGACTGAAGCTTTCTTT
TRBD1	TRBJ1-1	few	14	TRBV6-5	CASSYQGQGLEAFF	TGTGCCAGCAGTTATCAGGGACAGGGTTTGGAAGCTTTCTTT
NA	TRBJ2-7	NA	14	TRBV7-9	CASSDTAEPYEQYF	TGTGCCAGCAGCGACACTGCAGAGCCATACGAGCAGTACTTC
NA	TRBJ2-4	NA	16	TRBV27	CASSLESGKAKNIQYF	TGTGCCAGCAGTTTAGAGTCCGGGAAAGCCAAAAACATTCAGTACTTC
TRBD2	TRBJ2-3	few	12	TRBV10-3	CAIAGGPDTQYF	TGTGCCATCGCGGGAGGCCCAGATACGCAGTATTTT
NA	TRBJ2-7	few	13	TRBV6-5	CASRPYDTYEQYF	TGTGCCAGCAGACCCTACGATACCTACGAGCAGTACTTC
TRBD1	TRBJ2-7	NA	14	TRBV7-2	CASSPGTGAYEQYF	TGTGCCAGCAGTCCCGGGACAGGGGCCTACGAGCAGTACTTC
TRBD2	TRBJ2-3	NA	15	TRBV4-3	CASSQTSGGLDTQYF	TGCGCCAGCAGCCAAACTAGCGGGGGTTTGGATACGCAGTATTTT
TRBD2	TRBJ2-1	NA	13	TRBV29-1	CSVGLAGDNEQFF	TGCAGCGTGGGACTAGCGGGGGACAATGAGCAGTTCTTC
TRBD1	TRBJ2-3	few	16	TRBV19	CASPPGTAYSTDTQYF	TGTGCCAGCCCCCCCGGGACAGCCTACTCCACAGATACGCAGTATTTT
TRBD1	TRBJ2-6	NA	17	TRBV7-3	CASSLDRAGSGANVLTF	TGTGCCAGCAGCTTAGACAGGGCAGGGAGCGGGGCCAACGTCCTGACTTTC
TRBD1	TRBJ1-2	NA	13	TRBV18	CASSPDRDFGYTF	TGTGCCAGCTCACCTGACAGGGATTTCGGCTACACCTTC
NA	TRBJ1-5	NA	15	TRBV15	CATSRDNNGGRSQHF	TGTGCCACCAGCAGAGATAATAATGGAGGGAGGTCCCAGCATTTT
NA	TRBJ2-1	NA	16	TRBV7-2	CASSVAAGSSYNEQFF	TGTGCCAGCAGCGTCGCGGCGGGTAGCTCCTACAATGAGCAGTTCTTC
TRBD2	TRBJ2-1	NA	16	TRBV4-3	CASSQDKTGGGNEQFF	TGCGCCAGCAGCCAAGATAAGACGGGAGGAGGAAATGAGCAGTTCTTC
NA	TRBJ2-7	once	16	TRBV5-4	CASSPTGSIVPNEQYF	TGTGCCAGCAGCCCGACAGGATCTATAGTCCCGAACGAGCAGTACTTC
NA	TRBJ1-4	few	16	TRBV15	CATSRETQATNEKLFF	TGTGCCACCAGCAGAGAGACACAAGCAACTAATGAAAAACTGTTTTTT
TRBD1	TRBJ1-5	few	14	TRBV18	CASSPDRTYQPQHF	TGTGCCAGCTCACCGGACAGGACCTATCAGCCCCAGCATTTT
NA	TRBJ1-2	few	16	TRBV9	CASSGPGGLGGFGYTF	TGTGCCAGCAGCGGCCCCGGGGGACTGGGGGGGTTTGGCTACACCTTC
TRBD2	TRBJ2-1	NA	16	TRBV7-6	CASSSLAGGTYNEQFF	TGTGCCAGCAGCTCCTTAGCGGGAGGGACCTACAATGAGCAGTTCTTC
TRBD1	TRBJ2-7	few	15	TRBV4-3	CASSQVGQGTYEQYF	TGCGCCAGCAGCCAAGTTGGACAGGGGACCTACGAGCAGTACTTC
NA	TRBJ2-2	few	13	TRBV7-9	CASSLRGTGELFF	TGTGCCAGCAGCCTCAGGGGCACCGGGGAGCTGTTTTTT
NA	TRBJ2-7	NA	15	TRBV27	CASSLGLAQTYEQYF	TGTGCCAGCAGTTTGGGTCTAGCGCAAACCTACGAGCAGTACTTC
NA	TRBJ1-1	NA	13	TRBV29-1	CSVYRTRGTEAFF	TGCAGCGTTTATAGAACCCGGGGCACTGAAGCTTTCTTT
NA	TRBJ2-7	few	12	TRBV29-1	CSGVEGSHEQYF	TGCAGCGGGGTGGAGGGAAGCCACGAGCAGTACTTC
NA	TRBJ1-1	NA	16	TRBV9	CASSVRPGGMNTEAFF	TGTGCCAGCAGCGTACGGCCCGGAGGGATGAACACTGAAGCTTTCTTT
NA	TRBJ1-1	NA	13	TRBV11-2	CASSPTGNTEAFF	TGTGCCAGCAGCCCTACAGGGAACACTGAAGCTTTCTTT
NA	TRBJ1-2	few	13	TRBV15	CATSPVTVYGYTF	TGTGCCACCAGCCCGGTGACAGTCTATGGCTACACCTTC
TRBD1	TRBJ2-5	NA	13	TRBV29-1	CSALTGNSETQYF	TGCAGCGCCTTGACAGGGAATAGTGAGACCCAGTACTTC
NA	TRBJ1-5	NA	15	TRBV2	CASSYGAGFAQPQHF	TGTGCCAGCAGTTATGGGGCAGGTTTCGCTCAGCCCCAGCATTTT
NA	TRBJ2-2	NA	15	TRBV5-4	CASSPAGRDTGELFF	TGTGCCAGCAGCCCGGCTGGGCGGGACACCGGGGAGCTGTTTTTT
NA	TRBJ1-2	NA	11	TRBV25-1	CASSDGYFYTF	TGTGCCAGCAGCGACGGGTATTTCTACACCTTC
NA	TRBJ2-1	few	15	TRBV4-3	CASSQQAQRSNEQFF	TGCGCCAGCAGCCAACAGGCCCAACGCTCCAATGAGCAGTTCTTC
TRBD1	TRBJ2-3	NA	13	TRBV7-9	CASSLTGQGTQYF	TGTGCCAGCAGCTTAACTGGACAGGGTACGCAGTATTTT
NA	TRBJ1-5	NA	13	TRBV6-5	CASSLRDNQPQHF	TGTGCCAGCAGTTTGAGGGACAATCAGCCCCAGCATTTT
TRBD1	TRBJ2-4	few	15	TRBV7-9	CASSFDRGAKNIQYF	TGTGCCAGCAGCTTCGACAGGGGGGCTAAAAACATTCAGTACTTC